This TCR beta chain was recovered during a study of cytomegalovirus exposure and HLA in healthy donors. Germline CDR1 reads LNHDA; CDR2 reads SQIVND (reference sequence). The CDR3 is 15 amino acids. The V end lost 7 bases, the J end lost 3 bases, and 18 bases lay between the germline ends. A multiplex PCR was run with 60 Vbeta primers and 13 Jbeta primers. TCRdb's table, derived via immunoSEQ multiplex PCR, lists solely in-frame clones and lacks some. The sample comprises more than 85,000 clones, 83% of which are singletons, and 5.5% to 7% rests with the top ten. At sampling all donors were nominally healthy, likely with unrecorded immune exposures.

The sequenced material came from PBMCs. The clonotype comes from a man between 18 and 29 years old in good health and CMV-seronegative. The rearrangement joins TRBV19 to TRBJ1-1, with D maybe TRBD1 (6 bases). CDR3 nucleotides: TGTGCCAGTACCCCCACCCAGGGGCTACACACTGAAGCTTTCTTT. It translates to CASTPTQGLHTEAFF.